This T cell receptor (beta chain) was obtained from a study of CD8 T cells in ankylosing spondylitis. Note on this clonotype: Its antigen remains unknown. A much bigger clone sits one base away, suggesting this may be a read error.

General study points: For ankylosing spondylitis blood, a TCR beta motif of under ten highly homologous variants appeared characteristic.

TCRdb independently ran MiXCR on the 5' RACE reads; one entry per CDR3 protein. The data hold 150,000 to 200,000 distinct CDR3 sequences, with 10% to 15% observed a single time. Specimen: blood, either unsorted or a sorted T cell fraction (not recorded which). The clonotype originates from a female donor with ankylosing spondylitis or in good health (not recorded which).

CDR3 nucleotide sequence: TGTACCAGCAGTTTACTGTACCCCACTTTTCCTGAGCAGTTCTTC. Protein sequence: CTSSLLYPTFPEQFF. This chain links TRBV12-3 or TRBV12-4 with TRBJ2-1; D remains ambiguous. This CDR3 spans 15 amino acids.